The 22 T cell receptor beta chains given below trace back to one sample, sequenced in a study of cytomegalovirus exposure and HLA in healthy donors. Assay used: immunoSEQ multiplex PCR; TCRdb lists only in-frame clones, some missing. The sample has 65,000 to 75,000 clones; almost 95% are singletons. The material sequenced was PBMCs. These receptor sequences come from a man aged 18 to 35 in good health and CMV-seropositive.

The gene calls are TRBV28 and TRBJ1-1; 10 bases are shared with TRBD1. The CDR3 length is 14 residues. Looked up from germline, CDR1 is MDHEN and CDR2 is SYDVKM. Germline trimming cut 8 bases from V and 4 bases from J; bases unmatched to any gene: 7. CDR3 DNA sequence: TGTGCCAGCCTCCTCGGACAGGGGGGCACTGAAGCTTTCTTT. Its translation: CASLLGQGGTEAFF.

The chain couples TRBV11-2 to TRBJ2-1, with 10 bases matching TRBD2. V shed 2 bases and J 4 bases; nucleotides not matched to a gene: 8. The CDR3 is made up of 17 amino acids. The germline gives CDR1 SGHAT, CDR2 FQNNGV. The CDR3 loop is CASSLKVPSGSYNEQFF. CDR3 DNA: TGTGCCAGCAGCTTAAAGGTTCCTAGCGGGAGTTACAATGAGCAGTTCTTC.

This rearrangement joins TRBV10-2 to TRBJ1-1; D may be TRBD1 (6 bases). Germline V gene data show CDR1 as WSHSY and CDR2 as SAAADI. This CDR3 is 14 amino acids long. The V gene lost 7 bases and the J gene lost 6 bases, with 18 bases spanning the gap. This CDR3 reads CASNDGGPRAEAFF. DNA for the CDR3: TGCGCCAGCAACGACGGGGGGCCCAGGGCTGAAGCTTTCTTT.

V is TRBV28 and J is TRBJ2-1; 7 nucleotides match TRBD1. The CDR3 loop spans 16 amino acids. Germline-derived CDR1 and CDR2 are MDHEN and SYDVKM. The V gene end was trimmed by 5 bases and the J gene end by 5 bases; junction bases not matched to a gene: 12. CDR3: CASSPERGLGDNEQFF. As DNA, the CDR3 is TGTGCCAGCAGTCCAGAGAGGGGGCTGGGGGACAATGAGCAGTTCTTC.

This clone showed up just once. The chain joins TRBV15 to TRBJ2-2, with 10 bases identical to TRBD2. The length of the CDR3 is 16 residues. Trimming cost V 8 bases and J 4 bases; bases outside gene matches: 10. Germline loops: CDR1 LNHNV, CDR2 YYDKDF (reference sequence). CDR3: CATAGEREGRTGELFF. In DNA form, the CDR3 reads TGTGCCACCGCAGGGGAGCGGGAGGGTCGCACCGGGGAGCTGTTTTTT.

V and J are TRBV29-1 and TRBJ2-5; 11 bases map to TRBD1. The V segment lost 5 bases and the J segment 3 bases; nucleotides outside the gene matches: 5. Germline V CDR1 and CDR2: SQVTM, ANQGSEA. The CDR3 runs to 14 residues. The CDR3 is CSVYRDRGKETQYF. The DNA of the CDR3 is TGCAGCGTTTACCGGGACAGGGGGAAAGAGACCCAGTACTTC.

The chain joins TRBV6-4 to TRBJ2-3; D is ambiguous. V was trimmed by 3 bases and J by 3 bases, leaving 13 bases between them. This CDR3 has 15 amino acids. The germline V gene encodes CDR1 MRHNA and CDR2 SNTAGT. The DNA of the CDR3 is TGTGCCAGCAGTGAATCTCAACAGTTAACAGATACGCAGTATTTT. Translated: CASSESQQLTDTQYF.

The chain joins TRBV27 to TRBJ2-1; TRBD1 agrees at 7 bases. CDR1 MNHEY and CDR2 SMNVEV come from the germline V gene (reference sequence). The CDR3 runs 16 residues. Germline trimming cut 5 bases from V and 7 bases from J; bases unmatched to any gene: 14. CDR3 sequence reads: CASSLLGQEKRNEQFF. The CDR3 region has the DNA TGTGCCAGCAGTCTATTAGGACAGGAGAAACGTAATGAGCAGTTCTTC.

This clone was seen only once. The genes are TRBV19 and TRBJ2-7, with 7 bases that match TRBD1. Looked up from germline, CDR1 is LNHDA and CDR2 is SQIVND (reference sequence). CDR3 length equals 15 residues. V lost 5 bases to trimming and J lost 0 bases; unmatched junction nucleotides: 7. CDR3 protein: CASSPRQGLSYEQYF. The CDR3 DNA reads as TGTGCCAGTAGTCCCAGACAGGGTCTCTCCTACGAGCAGTACTTC.

The chain couples TRBV27 to TRBJ1-1, with 10 nucleotides matching TRBD1. J was trimmed by 5 bases and V by 7 bases; bases with no gene match: 13. The germline gives CDR1 MNHEY, CDR2 SMNVEV (reference sequence). The CDR3 is made up of 16 amino acids. CDR3 residues: CASILAPGQGRTEAFF. CDR3 sequence (DNA): TGTGCCAGCATCCTCGCCCCGGGACAGGGGAGAACTGAAGCTTTCTTT.

Only one count was recorded for this clone. The chain carries TRBV15 and TRBJ1-1; 7 bases fit TRBD1. Germline V CDR1 and CDR2: LNHNV, YYDKDF (reference sequence). CDR3 size: 15 residues. Trimming took 3 bases from V and 4 from J; bases not matched to a gene: 8. The CDR3 protein is CATSSRQGVSTEAFF. CDR3 sequence (DNA): TGTGCCACCAGCAGCCGACAGGGCGTGAGCACTGAAGCTTTCTTT.

V usage is TRBV23-1 and J usage is TRBJ2-1; 9 nucleotides agree with TRBD2. TRBV23-1 is treated as an ORF (open reading frame) with a function not yet certain. The V gene end was trimmed by 3 bases and the J gene end by 8 bases; junction bases not matched to a gene: 8. The CDR3 has 15 residues. The CDR3 protein is CASSHLAGGPYEQFF. The CDR3 region has the DNA TGCGCCAGCAGTCATTTGGCGGGAGGGCCCTATGAGCAGTTCTTC.

The chain recombines TRBV6-1 with TRBJ1-1; 7 bases line up with TRBD1. The CDR3 is 13 residues long. V trimming: 6 bases; J trimming: 6 bases; junction bases outside the gene matches: 7. Germline V gene sequence: CDR1 MNHNS, CDR2 SASEGT. The CDR3 protein is CASRRQGGSEAFF. The DNA for the CDR3 is TGTGCCAGCAGACGACAGGGTGGGTCTGAAGCTTTCTTT.

The V gene is TRBV4-1, the J gene TRBJ1-3, with 12 bases aligning to TRBD1. This CDR3 contains 18 residues. Germline CDR1 MGHRA, CDR2 YSYEKL. Trimming cost V 6 bases and J 2 bases; bases outside gene matches: 11. The CDR3 spells CASSSGTGGVQAGNTIYF. The CDR3 DNA sequence: TGCGCCAGCAGTTCCGGGACAGGGGGCGTTCAAGCTGGAAACACCATATATTTT.

The chain employs TRBV5-8 and TRBJ1-1, with a possible D match to TRBD1 (5 bases). This CDR3 spans 14 amino acids. Per germline, CDR1 SGHTS and CDR2 YDEGEE. V was cut by 3 bases and J by 4 bases, with 13 bases left in between. The CDR3 sequence: CASSWDGGFTEAFF. The CDR3 DNA reads as TGTGCCAGCAGCTGGGACGGGGGGTTCACTGAAGCTTTCTTT.

This clone has only a few counts. This chain connects TRBV6-1 to TRBJ2-7, with TRBD1 identical over 9 bases. Germline V lookup: CDR1 MNHNS, CDR2 SASEGT. V gave up 5 bases and J gave up 2 bases; unmatched junction bases: 7. This CDR3 contains 15 residues. In DNA, the CDR3 is TGTGCCAGCAGTTGGACAGGGGATATACCCTACGAGCAGTACTTC. Translation gives CASSWTGDIPYEQYF.

The chain combines TRBV5-1 with TRBJ2-1, with a weak D call TRBD2 (6 bases). Between the trimmed V and J ends, which lost 1 base and 0 bases, there was a span of 11 bases. The CDR3 runs to 16 residues. Germline V gene data show CDR1 as SGHRS and CDR2 as YFSETQ. For the CDR3, the DNA is TGCGCCAGCAGCTTGATGGGGGGTAGCTCCTACAATGAGCAGTTCTTC. The encoded protein is CASSLMGGSSYNEQFF.

This chain uses TRBV29-1 with TRBJ1-2; D is unresolved. The V end was cut by 6 bases, the J end by 0 bases, with 11 bases between. Germline loops: CDR1 SQVTM, CDR2 ANQGSEA. The CDR3 is 13 residues long. In DNA, the CDR3 is TGCAGCGTAGTCCAGATTCCTAACTATGGCTACACCTTC. It encodes CSVVQIPNYGYTF.

V and J are TRBV11-2 and TRBJ1-1, with D possibly TRBD1 on 5 matching bases. Between the trimmed V and J ends, which lost 3 bases and 7 bases, there was a span of 15 bases. This CDR3 spans 14 amino acids. In germline, CDR1 is SGHAT, CDR2 FQNNGV. The CDR3 bases are TGTGCCAGCAGCTTGGTTGTGGGGCAGATTGAAGCTTTCTTT. Amino acids: CASSLVVGQIEAFF.

The V call is TRBV7-2, the J call TRBJ1-5; the match to TRBD1 covers 9 bases. The CDR3 runs 14 residues. CDR1 and CDR2 from the germline V gene are SGHTA and FQGNSA. V lost 5 bases and J lost 7; bases outside the gene matches: 6. The CDR3 nucleotides are TGTGCCAGCAGCCGGGACAGGGCCTACCAGCCCCAGCATTTT. It translates to CASSRDRAYQPQHF. Using reference TRBV7-2 and TRBJ1-5 for the parts outside the CDR3, the full variable domain is GAGVSQSPSNKVTEKGKDVELRCDPISGHTALYWYRQSLGQGLEFLIYFQGNSAPDKSGLPSDRFSAERTGGSVSTLTIQRTQQEDSAVYLCASSRDRAYQPQHFGDGTRLSIL.

The V and J genes are TRBV5-4 and TRBJ2-1; tentative D call: TRBD2 (6 bases). Looked up from germline, CDR1 is SGHNT and CDR2 is YYREEE (reference sequence). V dropped 0 bases and J dropped 12 bases, with 16 bases sitting between them. The CDR3 runs 14 residues. The CDR3 reads CASSLDSGVGVQFF. The CDR3, as DNA: TGTGCCAGCAGCTTGGATTCGGGAGTAGGGGTGCAGTTCTTC.

This chain connects TRBV28 to TRBJ1-4, with 7 bases matching TRBD1. In germline, CDR1 is MDHEN, CDR2 SYDVKM. The CDR3 totals 13 residues. Unmatched junction bases numbered 7, after V lost 5 bases and J lost 10 bases. For the CDR3, the DNA is TGTGCCAGCAGTGCTGACAGGGTGGGAAAACTGTTTTTT. It translates to CASSADRVGKLFF.